These 3 T cell receptor beta chains share one sample of origin, sequenced in a study of metastatic and nonmetastatic thyroid tumors. None of the patients had undergone any treatment ahead of thyroid surgery. TCRdb re-analyzed the PCR reads through MiXCR. The table records approximately 40,000 clones, approximately 28% of them present only once. Sequencing was carried out using blood. The receptors were gathered from a male donor with papillary thyroid cancer or a benign thyroid nodule (not recorded which). Some clones in this sample may be carry-over from other donors' samples.

This rearrangement joins TRBV9 to TRBJ2-7, with 7 bases lining up with TRBD2. The CDR3 has 16 residues. J lost 4 bases, V lost 3 bases, and 13 bases had no gene match. Germline V gene sequence: CDR1 SGDLS, CDR2 YYNGEE. The CDR3 here is CASSASSIGRMYEQYF. CDR3 coding DNA: TGTGCCAGCAGCGCCTCTTCTATCGGGAGGATGTACGAGCAGTACTTC.

This clone has ten or more counts. V usage is TRBV28 and J usage is TRBJ1-4; maybe TRBD1 (5 bases). Trimming took off 3 bases at V and 5 bases at J, with 10 bases between the two ends. The CDR3 has 14 residues. Germline V gene data show CDR1 as MDHEN and CDR2 as SYDVKM. As DNA, the CDR3 is TGTGCCAGCAGTTTTGAGGGGTTAAATGAAAAACTGTTTTTT. It encodes CASSFEGLNEKLFF.

The chain couples TRBV18 to TRBJ1-4; no firm D call. The CDR3 is 11 residues long. In germline, CDR1 is KGHSH, CDR2 LQKENI. V lost 6 bases and J lost 8, with 7 bases in between. In DNA, the CDR3 is TGTGCCAGCTCCGCCCGGGAAAAACTGTTTTTT. Protein sequence: CASSAREKLFF.